This T cell receptor beta chain was found in a study of blood T cell repertoires in COVID-19. Study overall: Sites in the United States, Italy and Spain provided acute and convalescent COVID-19 samples. PBMCs, B-cell-depleted T cells, or T cells were the source of the cDNA or gDNA that made up the material.

Original processing notes: By means of reference gene primer amplification, nucleated cell counts were estimated. Sequenced by immunoSEQ multiplex PCR; TCRdb stores in-frame clones only, minus some. V, J and clone size were drawn from that table, and D and trimming were deduced from the DNA. This sample has more than 200,000 clones, with 84% found just once. This CDR3 has 15 amino acids. Unmatched junction bases numbered 10, after V lost 5 bases and J lost 3 bases. Germline CDR1 LNHDA, CDR2 SQIVND (reference sequence). In this sample, this clone turned up once. V gene TRBV19 combines with J gene TRBJ2-7; 7 positions agree with TRBD2. Material: peripheral blood. The sequence came from a man in his forties or fifties with active or convalescent COVID-19. In DNA, the CDR3 is TGTGCCAGTAGTCCACGACGTGCGGGGGACTACGAGCAGTACTTC. It codes for CASSPRRAGDYEQYF.